A selection of T cell receptor beta chains follows, all from one sample in a study of control samples from healthy donors and cancer patients. Libraries were prepared by immunoSEQ multiplex PCR; TCRdb keeps only in-frame clonotypes and omits some of them. The sample data list approximately 190,000 clones. The sequencing input was blood. The receptors come from a woman between 25 and 40 years old in good health. Each CDR3 is given without its conserved first and last residue. D genes are given only for firm matches.

D gene: NA; V gene: TRBV4-1; J gene: TRBJ2-3; CDR3 protein: ASSQEANLGVATDTQY
D gene: NA; V gene: TRBV5-1; J gene: TRBJ2-1; CDR3 protein: ASSSTVEYNEQF
D gene: TRBD2; V gene: TRBV7-9; J gene: TRBJ2-7; CDR3 protein: ASSLTSGPIYEQY
D gene: TRBD1; V gene: TRBV6-1; J gene: TRBJ1-5; CDR3 protein: ASSDRGLQPQH
D gene: NA; V gene: TRBV7-7; J gene: TRBJ1-5; CDR3 protein: ASSKGYRDNQPQH
D gene: NA; V gene: TRBV24-1; J gene: TRBJ1-3; CDR3 protein: ATSDSGGSGNTIY
D gene: NA; V gene: TRBV18; J gene: TRBJ1-1; CDR3 protein: ATEGRPNTEAF
D gene: NA; V gene: TRBV11-3; J gene: TRBJ2-7; CDR3 protein: ASSPDSSPYEQY
D gene: NA; V gene: TRBV6-4; J gene: TRBJ1-1; CDR3 protein: ASRAGDENTEAF
D gene: TRBD1; V gene: TRBV7-9; J gene: TRBJ1-4; CDR3 protein: ASSTGTGIEKLF
D gene: NA; V gene: TRBV5-1; J gene: TRBJ1-6; CDR3 protein: ASSLTGIDNSPLH
D gene: NA; V gene: TRBV19; J gene: TRBJ2-7; CDR3 protein: ASSPDALYEQY
D gene: TRBD1; V gene: TRBV25-1; J gene: TRBJ1-5; CDR3 protein: ASSLTGQADQPQH
D gene: NA; V gene: TRBV29-1; J gene: TRBJ1-2; CDR3 protein: SVGRVGGYT
D gene: NA; V gene: TRBV15; J gene: TRBJ1-2; CDR3 protein: ATTPNLLYGYT
D gene: TRBD1; V gene: TRBV14; J gene: TRBJ1-6; CDR3 protein: ASSQSTGNRNSPLH
D gene: NA; V gene: TRBV4-1; J gene: TRBJ2-7; CDR3 protein: ASSQGRGPTYEQY
D gene: TRBD1; V gene: TRBV5-1; J gene: TRBJ1-1; CDR3 protein: ASSVTGVNTEAF
D gene: TRBD2; V gene: TRBV19; J gene: TRBJ2-3; CDR3 protein: ASTWAGRADTQY
D gene: TRBD1; V gene: TRBV19; J gene: TRBJ1-5; CDR3 protein: ASSRSGQGGQPQH
D gene: NA; V gene: TRBV27; J gene: TRBJ1-5; CDR3 protein: ASSLYQGSGNQPQH
D gene: NA; V gene: TRBV30; J gene: TRBJ2-5; CDR3 protein: AWGGLALETQY
D gene: TRBD1; V gene: TRBV7-9; J gene: TRBJ1-4; CDR3 protein: ASSRDREREKLF
D gene: TRBD2; V gene: TRBV19; J gene: TRBJ2-7; CDR3 protein: ASSPQLGLAYEQY
D gene: NA; V gene: TRBV18; J gene: TRBJ1-1; CDR3 protein: ASSPPAGNSMAF
D gene: NA; V gene: TRBV7-9; J gene: TRBJ1-4; CDR3 protein: ASGKGNEKLF